The 6 T cell receptor beta chains below all came from one sample that was sequenced in a study of blood T cell repertoires in COVID-19. Here immunoSEQ multiplex PCR was the method, and the copy in TCRdb shows in-frame clones only, minus some. The sample carries fewer than 200,000 clones, 82% recorded once. Sequenced sample: PBMCs or T cells enriched from blood (not recorded which). Source of these receptors: a man aged 60 to 69 who had recovered from COVID-19.

The genes are TRBV18 and TRBJ2-7, with a tentative D call TRBD2 (6 bases). V gave up 3 bases and J gave up 7 bases, with 19 bases separating them. Germline V gene lookup returns CDR1 KGHSH and CDR2 LQKENI. The CDR3 has 15 amino acids. CDR3 residues: CASSPGGGSVWEQYF. CDR3 sequence (DNA): TGTGCCAGCTCACCGGGTGGAGGGTCCGTATGGGAGCAGTACTTC. Looking up the rest from reference TRBV18 and TRBJ2-7 gives the full variable domain: NAGVMQNPRHLVRRRGQEARLRCSPMKGHSHVYWYRQLPEEGLKFMVYLQKENIIDESGMPKERFSAEFPKEGPSILRIQQVVRGDSAAYFCASSPGGGSVWEQYFGPGTRLTVT.

This chain connects TRBV2 to TRBJ2-3; no clear D. V was clipped by 6 bases and J by 1 base, with 17 bases between them. Germline V gives CDR1 SNHLY, CDR2 FYNNEI. The CDR3 totals 16 residues. The CDR3 sequence: CASSRPGQAGTDTQYF. As DNA, the CDR3 is TGTGCCAGCAGCCGCCCTGGGCAGGCCGGCACAGATACGCAGTATTTT.

This chain uses TRBV6-1 with TRBJ1-2; D may be TRBD1 (5 bases). The CDR3 runs 15 residues. V lost 3 bases and J lost 7, with 18 bases in between. Germline CDR1 MNHNS, CDR2 SASEGT. The CDR3 region has the DNA TGTGCCAGCAGTGAGGTTGGGGGGGGAGTAGTTGGCTACACCTTC. Translation gives CASSEVGGGVVGYTF.

CDR3 amino acids: CASSVSTGGMNTEAFF. CDR3 bases: TGTGCCAGCAGCGTGTCGACAGGGGGCATGAACACTGAAGCTTTCTTT. The V and J genes are TRBV9 and TRBJ1-1; 10 bases map to TRBD1. The CDR3 runs to 16 residues. The V and J ends lost 2 bases and 0 bases, in that order; junction bases with no gene match: 4. Germline CDR1 SGDLS, CDR2 YYNGEE.

The V call is TRBV19, the J call TRBJ1-4; 7 positions agree with TRBD1. V lost 3 bases and J lost 8; bases outside the gene matches: 9. The CDR3 runs 15 residues. Looked up from germline, CDR1 is LNHDA and CDR2 is SQIVND (reference sequence). CDR3 amino acids: CASSMRTGQPEKLFF. Here the CDR3 DNA reads TGTGCCAGTAGTATGAGAACGGGACAGCCCGAAAAACTGTTTTTT.

V usage is TRBV30 and J usage is TRBJ1-3; TRBD1 might be the D (6 bases). This CDR3 region has 13 residues. Germline V lookup: CDR1 GTSNPN, CDR2 SVGIG (reference sequence). The ends were cut back, 2 bases at V and 7 bases at J, with 12 bases in the middle. The CDR3 is CAWSRTQGNTIYF. CDR3 bases: TGTGCCTGGAGTCGAACTCAGGGGAACACCATATATTTT.